The rows below give T cell receptor beta chains drawn from one sample of a study of chemoradiotherapy in HPV16-positive cancers. Data came from immunoSEQ multiplex PCR; TCRdb stores just in-frame clones and leaves some out. The data hold approximately 9,800 clones, with about 91% observed a single time. Sequences were derived from blood, sampled from a patient who underwent chemoradiotherapy. The receptors come from a human donor with HPV-associated anogenital cancer. CDR3s include the opening cysteine and the closing phenylalanine or tryptophan. The D gene is left open where the match is weak. A clone size is listed for some rows: how often the clone was seen (once, few, many), or a class if it is expanded.

J gene | clone size | V gene | D gene | CDR3 DNA | CDR3 protein
TRBJ2-1 | NA | TRBV11-3 | NA | TGTGCCAGCAGCTTAGGACGCAACTACAATGAGCAGTTCTTC | CASSLGRNYNEQFF
TRBJ2-7 | NA | TRBV19 | TRBD1 | TGTGCCACCAGACAGGGTTCCTACGAGCAGTACTTC | CATRQGSYEQYF
TRBJ1-5 | NA | TRBV7-9 | TRBD1 | TGTGCCAGCAGCCGGACAGGGGGCGGCAATCAGCCCCAGCATTTT | CASSRTGGGNQPQHF
TRBJ2-1 | NA | TRBV7-2 | NA | TGTGCCAGCAGCTTAGTAAATGGGGGGAGTAATGAGCAGTTCTTC | CASSLVNGGSNEQFF
TRBJ1-2 | NA | TRBV28 | TRBD1 | TGTGCCAGCAGTTTATCGGTCGGACGGGGACAGGGGGATGGCTACACCTTC | CASSLSVGRGQGDGYTF
TRBJ1-4 | NA | TRBV30 | NA | TGTGCCTGGAATTTGGGGCTTACCTTTGCAACTAATGAAAAACTGTTTTTT | CAWNLGLTFATNEKLFF
TRBJ2-2 | few | TRBV7-6 | NA | TGTGCCAGCAGCACGGGCGGGTCCGATAACACCGGGGAGCTGTTTTTT | CASSTGGSDNTGELFF
TRBJ2-5 | NA | TRBV29-1 | NA | TGCGGGTGGTCCGAGGCGCTCCGAGGAGAGACCCAGTACTTC | CGWSEALRGETQYF
TRBJ2-1 | NA | TRBV5-6 | NA | TGTGCCAGCAGCGGGGGACTGGCATACAATGAGCAGTTCTTC | CASSGGLAYNEQFF
TRBJ2-5 | NA | TRBV27 | TRBD2 | TGTGCCAGCAGTTTACAAACAGGACTAGCGCGGGAGACCCAGTACTTC | CASSLQTGLARETQYF
TRBJ1-2 | NA | TRBV15 | NA | TGTGCCACCAGCAGAGTTGGGGTTAACTATGGCTACACCTTC | CATSRVGVNYGYTF
TRBJ2-1 | NA | TRBV10-2 | TRBD2 | TGCGCCAGCAGTGGCGGGGGGGCAGATGAGCAGTTCTTC | CASSGGGADEQFF
TRBJ2-2 | NA | TRBV15 | TRBD1 | TGTGCCACCAGAAAAGGGGGGGGACAGGGGACCGGGGAGCTGTTTTTT | CATRKGGGQGTGELFF
TRBJ1-5 | NA | TRBV28 | NA | TGTGCCAGCAGTTTATTGGGTCAGCCCCAGCATTTT | CASSLLGQPQHF
TRBJ2-2 | NA | TRBV2 | TRBD2 | TGTGCCAGCAGTCAAGCGGGGGGCAATTCCGGGGAGCTGTTTTTT | CASSQAGGNSGELFF
TRBJ1-2 | NA | TRBV29-1 | NA | TGCAGCGTCCCGGGACGGCTTCATGGCTACACCTTC | CSVPGRLHGYTF
TRBJ2-1 | NA | TRBV29-1 | TRBD1 | TGCAGCGTTGACCGGGGACAGGGGGTAATCGATGAGCAGTTCTTC | CSVDRGQGVIDEQFF
TRBJ2-1 | NA | TRBV6-1 | TRBD2 | TGTGCCAGCAGTGAAGAACTCGCGGGGGGACCCTCCAATGAGCAGTTCTTC | CASSEELAGGPSNEQFF
TRBJ2-1 | NA | TRBV11-3 | NA | TGTGCCAGCAGCTCATGGACTAATGAGCAGTTCTTC | CASSSWTNEQFF
TRBJ2-7 | NA | TRBV7-8 | NA | TGTGCCAGCAGCTTAGCGCAGGATGGCGAGCAGTACTTC | CASSLAQDGEQYF
TRBJ2-1 | once | TRBV4-3 | TRBD2 | TGCGCCAGCAGCCAAGATCAGACTAGCCTCTCCTACAATGAGCAGTTCTTC | CASSQDQTSLSYNEQFF